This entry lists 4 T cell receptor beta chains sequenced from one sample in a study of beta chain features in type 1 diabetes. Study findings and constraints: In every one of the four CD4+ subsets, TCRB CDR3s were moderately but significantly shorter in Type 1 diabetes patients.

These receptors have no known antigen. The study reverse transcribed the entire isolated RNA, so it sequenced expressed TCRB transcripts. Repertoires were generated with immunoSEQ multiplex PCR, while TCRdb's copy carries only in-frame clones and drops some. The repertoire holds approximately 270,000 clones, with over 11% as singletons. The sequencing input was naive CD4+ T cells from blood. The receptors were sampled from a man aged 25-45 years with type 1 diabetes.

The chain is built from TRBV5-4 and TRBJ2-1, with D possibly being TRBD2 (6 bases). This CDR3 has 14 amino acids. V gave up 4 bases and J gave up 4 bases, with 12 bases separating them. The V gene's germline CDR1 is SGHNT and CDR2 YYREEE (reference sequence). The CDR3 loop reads CASSLNGGYNEQFF. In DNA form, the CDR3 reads TGTGCCAGCAGCCTGAACGGAGGGTACAATGAGCAGTTCTTC.

This chain's CDR3 is CASSAMQGMYFEQFF. CDR3 DNA: TGTGCCAGCAGTGCAATGCAGGGGATGTATTTTGAGCAGTTCTTC. The chain joins TRBV6-4 to TRBJ2-1, with a possible D match to TRBD1 (6 bases). The V gene lost 4 bases and the J gene lost 9 bases, with 19 bases spanning the gap. This CDR3 region has 15 residues. Germline assignment: CDR1 MRHNA and CDR2 SNTAGT.

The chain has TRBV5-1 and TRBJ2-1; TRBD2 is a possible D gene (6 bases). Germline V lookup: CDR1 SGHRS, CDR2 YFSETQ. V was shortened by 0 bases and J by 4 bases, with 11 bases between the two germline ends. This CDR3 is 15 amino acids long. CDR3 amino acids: CASSLVARGYNEQFF. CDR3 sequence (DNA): TGCGCCAGCAGCTTGGTAGCCCGGGGGTACAATGAGCAGTTCTTC.

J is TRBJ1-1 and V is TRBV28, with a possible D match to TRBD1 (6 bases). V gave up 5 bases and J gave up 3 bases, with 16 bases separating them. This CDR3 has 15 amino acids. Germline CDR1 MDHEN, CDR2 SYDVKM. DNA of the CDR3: TGTGCCAGCAGTCCAACACAGGGTTTCTACACTGAAGCTTTCTTT. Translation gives CASSPTQGFYTEAFF.